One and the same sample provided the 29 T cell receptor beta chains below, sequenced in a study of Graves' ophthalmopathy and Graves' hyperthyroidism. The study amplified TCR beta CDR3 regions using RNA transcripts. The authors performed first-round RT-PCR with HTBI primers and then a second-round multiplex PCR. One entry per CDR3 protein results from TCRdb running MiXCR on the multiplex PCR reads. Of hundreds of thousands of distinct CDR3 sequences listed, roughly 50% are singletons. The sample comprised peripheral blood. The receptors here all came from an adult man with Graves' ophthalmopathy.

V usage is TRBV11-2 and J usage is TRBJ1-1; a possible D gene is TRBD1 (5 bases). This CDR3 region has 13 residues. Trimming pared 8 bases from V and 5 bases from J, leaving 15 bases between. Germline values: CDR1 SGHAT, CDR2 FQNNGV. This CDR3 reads CASSYPGKTEAFF. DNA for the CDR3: TGTGCCAGCTCCTACCCAGGGAAGACTGAAGCTTTCTTT.

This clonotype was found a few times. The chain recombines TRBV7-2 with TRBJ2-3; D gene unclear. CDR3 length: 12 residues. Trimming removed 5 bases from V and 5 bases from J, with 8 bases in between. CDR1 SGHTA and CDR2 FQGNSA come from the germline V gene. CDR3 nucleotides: TGTGCCAGCAGCCCTTCCCGAGATACGCAGTATTTT. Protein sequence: CASSPSRDTQYF.

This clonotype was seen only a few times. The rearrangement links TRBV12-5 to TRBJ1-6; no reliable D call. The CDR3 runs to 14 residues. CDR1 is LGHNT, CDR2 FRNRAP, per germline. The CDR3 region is CASSYRENNSPLHF. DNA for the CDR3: TGTGCCAGCAGTTATCGCGAAAATAATTCACCCCTCCACTTT.

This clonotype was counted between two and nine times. CDR3 residues: CASPGEGTTEAFF. In DNA, the CDR3 is TGTGCCAGCCCTGGAGAGGGAACCACTGAAGCTTTCTTT. The rearrangement joins TRBV25-1 to TRBJ1-1; D ambiguous. Trimming removed 8 bases at V and 4 bases at J, with 14 bases between. Germline CDR1 and CDR2: MGHDK and SYGVNS. This CDR3 region has 13 residues. Full variable domain (missing parts from reference TRBV25-1 and TRBJ1-1): EADIYQTPRYLVIGTGKKITLECSQTMGHDKMYWYQQDPGMELHLIHYSYGVNSTEKGDLSSESTVSRIRTEHFPLTLESARPSHTSQYLCASPGEGTTEAFFGQGTRLTVV.

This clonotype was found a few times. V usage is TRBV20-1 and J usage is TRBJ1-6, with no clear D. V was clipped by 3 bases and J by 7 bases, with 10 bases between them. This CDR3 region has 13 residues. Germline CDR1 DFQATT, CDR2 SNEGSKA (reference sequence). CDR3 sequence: CSASPRDNSPLHF. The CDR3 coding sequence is TGCAGTGCTAGCCCCCGTGACAATTCACCCCTCCACTTT.

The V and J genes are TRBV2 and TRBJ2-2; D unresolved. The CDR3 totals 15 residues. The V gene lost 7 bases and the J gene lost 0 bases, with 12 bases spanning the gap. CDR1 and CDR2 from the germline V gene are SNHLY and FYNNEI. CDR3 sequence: CASTPRETNTGELFF. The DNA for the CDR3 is TGTGCCAGCACCCCTCGTGAAACGAACACCGGGGAGCTGTTTTTT.

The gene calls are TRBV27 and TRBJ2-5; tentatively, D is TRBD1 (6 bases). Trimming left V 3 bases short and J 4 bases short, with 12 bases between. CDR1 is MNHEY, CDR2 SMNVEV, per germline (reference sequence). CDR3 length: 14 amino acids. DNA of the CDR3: TGTGCCAGCAGTTTCAGGGGATGGGGAGAGACCCAGTACTTC. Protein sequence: CASSFRGWGETQYF.

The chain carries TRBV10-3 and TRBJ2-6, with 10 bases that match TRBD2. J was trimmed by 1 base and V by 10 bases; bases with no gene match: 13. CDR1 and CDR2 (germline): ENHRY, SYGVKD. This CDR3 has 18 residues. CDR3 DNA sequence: TGTGCCAGCAGCCCTAACCAGCGGGGGGGATCTGGGGCCAACGTCCTGACTTTC. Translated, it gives CASSPNQRGGSGANVLTF.

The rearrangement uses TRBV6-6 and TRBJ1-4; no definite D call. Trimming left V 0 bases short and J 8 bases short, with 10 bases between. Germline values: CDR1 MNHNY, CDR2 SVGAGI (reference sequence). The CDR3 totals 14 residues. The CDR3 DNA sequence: TGTGCCAGCAGTTACTCGGAGGTGGGGGAAAAACTGTTTTTT. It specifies CASSYSEVGEKLFF.

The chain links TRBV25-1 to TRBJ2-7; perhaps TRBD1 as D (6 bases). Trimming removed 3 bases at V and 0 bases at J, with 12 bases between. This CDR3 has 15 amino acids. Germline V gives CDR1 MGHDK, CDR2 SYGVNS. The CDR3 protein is CASSDPQGFSYEQYF. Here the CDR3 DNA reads TGTGCCAGCAGTGACCCACAGGGCTTCTCCTACGAGCAGTACTTC.

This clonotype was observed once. The CDR3 sequence: CASSFPPSETQYF. CDR3 DNA sequence: TGTGCCAGCAGCTTCCCGCCATCGGAGACCCAGTACTTC. J is TRBJ2-5 and V is TRBV5-4; no definite D call. CDR3 length: 13 amino acids. The V and J ends lost 2 bases and 5 bases respectively, with 10 bases between them. Germline V gene sequence: CDR1 SGHNT, CDR2 YYREEE (reference sequence).

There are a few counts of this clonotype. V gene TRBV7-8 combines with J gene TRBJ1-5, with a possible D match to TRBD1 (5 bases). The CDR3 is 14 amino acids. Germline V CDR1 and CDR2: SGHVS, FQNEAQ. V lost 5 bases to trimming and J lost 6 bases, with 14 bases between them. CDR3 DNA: TGTGCCAGCAGCCCGGGGGGGGTGGGTCAGCCCCAGCATTTT. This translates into CASSPGGVGQPQHF.

DNA of the CDR3: TGTGCCAGCAGCTTAGTATTGCGTGGCACCGGGGAGCTTGGTGGCTACACCTTC. Translated, it gives CASSLVLRGTGELGGYTF. The chain links TRBV7-8 to TRBJ1-2; no reliable D call. The CDR3 runs 18 residues. In germline, CDR1 is SGHVS, CDR2 FQNEAQ. V shed 1 base and J shed 7 bases, with 25 bases lying between them.

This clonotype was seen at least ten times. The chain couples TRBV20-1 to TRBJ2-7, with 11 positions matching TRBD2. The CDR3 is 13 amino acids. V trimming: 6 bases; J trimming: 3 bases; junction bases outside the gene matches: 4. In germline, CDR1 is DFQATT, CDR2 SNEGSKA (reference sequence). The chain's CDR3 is CSAPGTSGYEQYF. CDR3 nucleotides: TGCAGTGCCCCCGGGACTAGCGGCTACGAGCAGTACTTC.

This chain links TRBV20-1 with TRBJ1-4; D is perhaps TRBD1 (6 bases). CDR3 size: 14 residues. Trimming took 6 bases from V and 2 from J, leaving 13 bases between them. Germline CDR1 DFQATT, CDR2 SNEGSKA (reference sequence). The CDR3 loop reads CSASAGDTNEKLFF. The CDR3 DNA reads TGCAGTGCATCCGCAGGGGACACTAATGAAAAACTGTTTTTT.

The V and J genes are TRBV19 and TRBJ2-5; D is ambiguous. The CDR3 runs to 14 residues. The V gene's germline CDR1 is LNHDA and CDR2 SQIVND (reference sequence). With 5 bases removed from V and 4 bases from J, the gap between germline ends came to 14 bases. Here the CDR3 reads CASSSPGWGETQYF. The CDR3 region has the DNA TGTGCCAGTAGTTCTCCAGGCTGGGGAGAGACCCAGTACTTC.

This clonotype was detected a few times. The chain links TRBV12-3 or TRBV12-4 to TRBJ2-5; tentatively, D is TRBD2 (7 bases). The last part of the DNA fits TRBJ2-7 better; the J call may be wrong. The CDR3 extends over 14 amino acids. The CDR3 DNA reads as TGTGCCAGCAGTTTGAGGGGGGGCCATTACGAGCAGTACTTC. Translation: CASSLRGGHYEQYF.

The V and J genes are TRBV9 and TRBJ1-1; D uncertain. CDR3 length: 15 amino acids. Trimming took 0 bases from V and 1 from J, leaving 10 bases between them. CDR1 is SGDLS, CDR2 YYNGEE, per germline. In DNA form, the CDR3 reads TGTGCCAGCAGCGTAGATCCTGTTGGGAACACTGAAGCTTTCTTT. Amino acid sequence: CASSVDPVGNTEAFF.

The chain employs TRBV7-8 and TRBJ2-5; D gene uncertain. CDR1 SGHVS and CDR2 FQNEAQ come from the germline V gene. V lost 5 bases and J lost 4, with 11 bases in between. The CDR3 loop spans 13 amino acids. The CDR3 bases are TGTGCCAGCAGCACCCGACGGACAGAGACCCAGTACTTC. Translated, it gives CASSTRRTETQYF.

The CDR3 protein is CSARYEGTYNSPLHF. CDR3 sequence (DNA): TGCAGTGCTAGATATGAGGGAACCTATAATTCACCCCTCCACTTT. The J gene is TRBJ1-6, the V gene TRBV20-1; D remains ambiguous. V dropped 2 bases and J dropped 2 bases, with 10 bases sitting between them. Germline lookup yields CDR1 DFQATT and CDR2 SNEGSKA (reference sequence). This CDR3 region has 15 residues.

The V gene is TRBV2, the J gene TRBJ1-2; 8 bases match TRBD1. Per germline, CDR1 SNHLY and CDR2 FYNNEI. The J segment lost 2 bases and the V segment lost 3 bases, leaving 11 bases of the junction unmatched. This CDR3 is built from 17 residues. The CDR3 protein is CASSEGPTGVVNYGYTF. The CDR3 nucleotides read TGTGCCAGCAGTGAGGGGCCGACAGGGGTGGTCAACTATGGCTACACCTTC.

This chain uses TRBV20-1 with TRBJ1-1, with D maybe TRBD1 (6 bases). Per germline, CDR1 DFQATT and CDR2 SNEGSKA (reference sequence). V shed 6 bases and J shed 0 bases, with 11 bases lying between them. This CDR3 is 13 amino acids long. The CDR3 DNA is TGCAGTGCCCGGACAGAATTGAACACTGAAGCTTTCTTT. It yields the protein CSARTELNTEAFF.

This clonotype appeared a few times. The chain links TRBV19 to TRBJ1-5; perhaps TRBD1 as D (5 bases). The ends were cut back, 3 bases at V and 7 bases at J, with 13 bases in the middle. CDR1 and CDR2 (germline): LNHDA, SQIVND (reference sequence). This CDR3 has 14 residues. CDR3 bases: TGTGCCAGTAGTATTCCGGGGGTTTGGCAGCCCCAGCATTTT. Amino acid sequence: CASSIPGVWQPQHF.

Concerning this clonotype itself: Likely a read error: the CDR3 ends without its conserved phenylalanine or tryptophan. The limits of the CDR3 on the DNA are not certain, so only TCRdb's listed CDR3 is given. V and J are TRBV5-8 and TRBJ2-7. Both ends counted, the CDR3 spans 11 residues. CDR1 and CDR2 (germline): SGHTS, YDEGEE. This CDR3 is CASSLDSSRDT.

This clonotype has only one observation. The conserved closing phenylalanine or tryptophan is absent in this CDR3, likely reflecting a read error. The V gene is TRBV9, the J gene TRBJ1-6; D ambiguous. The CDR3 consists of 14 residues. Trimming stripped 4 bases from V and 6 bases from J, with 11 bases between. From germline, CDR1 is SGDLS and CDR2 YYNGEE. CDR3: CASSLGPGNSPLHL. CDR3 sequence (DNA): TGTGCCAGCAGCTTAGGACCGGGTAATTCACCCCTCCACCTT.

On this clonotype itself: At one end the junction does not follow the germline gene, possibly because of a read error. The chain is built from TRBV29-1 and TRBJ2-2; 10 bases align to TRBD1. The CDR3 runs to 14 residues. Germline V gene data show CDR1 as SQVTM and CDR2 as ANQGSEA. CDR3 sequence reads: CSVDDRGLDGGLFF. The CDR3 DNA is TGCAGCGTTGACGACAGGGGGCTAGACGGGGGGCTGTTTTTT.

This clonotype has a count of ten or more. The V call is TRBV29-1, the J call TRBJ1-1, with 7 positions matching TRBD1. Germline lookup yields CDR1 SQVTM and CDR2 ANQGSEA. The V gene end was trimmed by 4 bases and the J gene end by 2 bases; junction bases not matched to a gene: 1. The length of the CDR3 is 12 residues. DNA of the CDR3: TGCAGCGTTGGGACAGGTAACACTGAAGCTTTCTTT. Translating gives CSVGTGNTEAFF.

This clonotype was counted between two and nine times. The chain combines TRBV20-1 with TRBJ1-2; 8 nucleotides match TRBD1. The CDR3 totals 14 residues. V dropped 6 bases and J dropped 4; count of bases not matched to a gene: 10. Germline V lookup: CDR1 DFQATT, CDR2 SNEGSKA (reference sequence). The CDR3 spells CSAIKDRGVYGYTF. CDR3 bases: TGCAGTGCAATCAAAGACAGGGGCGTCTATGGCTACACCTTC.

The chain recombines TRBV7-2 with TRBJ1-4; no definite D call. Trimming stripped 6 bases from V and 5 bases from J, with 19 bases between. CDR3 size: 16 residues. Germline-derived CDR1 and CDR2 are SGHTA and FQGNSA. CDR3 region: CASSTRTSGYNEKLFF. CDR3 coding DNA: TGTGCCAGCAGTACGAGGACTAGCGGGTACAATGAAAAACTGTTTTTT.